The TCR beta chain described here comes from a study of T cell repertoires in cytomegalovirus infection. Looking at the study overall: Public TCR beta signature analysis indicated the presence of both CMV infection and matching HLA type. Study conclusions and caveats: Summed frequency of public TCR beta families distinguished CMV carriers with the relevant HLA. HLA-C-restricted CMV clonotypes gave the most frequent clonotype in two of eight donors.

TCRdb analysed the reads with MiXCR anew, one entry per CDR3 protein. This table holds about 180,000 distinct CDR3 sequences, approximately 14% found once. The table lists this clonotype with many counts. Its antigen is undetermined. The CDR3 is made up of 14 amino acids. V was pared by 3 bases and J by 5 bases, with 14 bases between. CDR1 is MNHEY and CDR2 is SMNVEV in the germline V gene (reference sequence). V and J are TRBV27 and TRBJ2-7; maybe TRBD2 (6 bases). Source material: PBMCs. The sequence came from a human donor in good health (CMV status not recorded). Some clones in this sample may be carry-over from other donors' samples. The CDR3 coding sequence is TGTGCCAGCAGTTTTTTTAGCGGAGGGGACGAGCAGTACTTC. Translated, it gives CASSFFSGGDEQYF.